This T cell receptor beta chain came from a study of Ad26.COV2.S vaccination and SARS-CoV-2 variants. Study details: Doses of Ad26.COV2.S were injected into muscle once or twice, 56 days apart.

The treatment denotes: approximately 18 received Ad26.COV2.S at low or high dose, single or two shots; five or six received placebo; per-sample allocation not given. Sampling took place 63 days after the first vaccine or placebo injection. Adults aged 18-55 years in Boston included the donor. This CDR3 comprises 15 residues. The germline CDR1 and CDR2 sequences are MNHEY and SVGAGI. J gave up 2 bases and V 0 bases, and 1 base lay outside the gene matches. This clone has a single count. At the DNA level, this CDR3 is encoded by other sequences in the same sample as well. The method was immunoSEQ multiplex PCR; TCRdb's version includes in-frame clones alone and lacks a portion of them. The table shows over 400,000 clones, with roughly 90% occurring only once.

The rearrangement links TRBV6-5 to TRBJ1-5, with TRBD1 matching over 7 bases. Sample: peripheral blood, taken in a trial of Ad26.COV2.S vaccine versus placebo. This TCR was recovered from a person between 18 and 60 years old who received the Ad26.COV2.S COVID-19 vaccine or a placebo. CDR3 amino acids: CASSYSGTGNQPQHF. The CDR3 DNA follows: TGTGCCAGCAGTTACTCCGGGACAGGCAATCAGCCCCAGCATTTT.